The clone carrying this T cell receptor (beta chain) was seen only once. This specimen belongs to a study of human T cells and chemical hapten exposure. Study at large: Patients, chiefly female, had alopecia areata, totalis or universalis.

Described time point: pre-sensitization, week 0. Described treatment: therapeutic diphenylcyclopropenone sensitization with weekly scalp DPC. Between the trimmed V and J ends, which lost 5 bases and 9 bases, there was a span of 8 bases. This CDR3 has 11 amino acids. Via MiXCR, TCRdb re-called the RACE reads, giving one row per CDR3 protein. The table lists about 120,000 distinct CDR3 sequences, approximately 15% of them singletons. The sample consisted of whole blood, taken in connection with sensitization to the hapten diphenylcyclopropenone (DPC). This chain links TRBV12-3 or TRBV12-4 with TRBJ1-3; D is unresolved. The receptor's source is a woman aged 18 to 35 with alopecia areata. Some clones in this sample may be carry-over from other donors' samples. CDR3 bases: TGTGCCAGCAGTCCTCTCCCCACCATATATTTT. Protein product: CASSPLPTIYF.